This record looks at one TCR beta chain sequence and its context. CDR3 size: 18 residues. The germline CDR1 and CDR2 sequences are MGHRA and YSYEKL. V trimming: 4 bases; J trimming: 3 bases; junction bases outside the gene matches: 9. This specimen belongs to a study of blood T cell repertoires in COVID-19. Study summary: Samples taken during acute and convalescent COVID-19 were collected in the United States, Italy and Spain. Sources were T cells, B-cell-depleted T cells, or PBMCs; the material itself was cDNA or gDNA.

In the original analysis: Amplification from reference gene primers served as the basis for estimated nucleated cell counts. The protocol was immunoSEQ multiplex PCR, while the TCRdb copy is restricted to in-frame clones and leaves out a portion. The DNA was the basis for D and trimming; V, J and clone size are from that table. This repertoire shows 71,000 or so clones, 90% found once; its top ten account for 5% to 6.5%. The chain joins TRBV4-1 to TRBJ2-5; 15 bases map to TRBD2. The sequencing input was peripheral blood. The TCR originated in a woman aged 18-29 years with acute or convalescent COVID-19. The CDR3 DNA reads as TGCGCCAGCAGCCGGACGGTCGGGACTAGCGGGGGGAAAGAGACCCAGTACTTC. The encoded protein is CASSRTVGTSGGKETQYF.